The rows below give T cell receptor beta chains drawn from one sample of a study of T cell repertoires in cytomegalovirus infection. MiXCR was run by TCRdb on the reads, yielding one entry per CDR3 protein. The table lists tens of thousands of distinct CDR3 sequences, 20% to 25% of them singletons. No antigens are known for them. The sequences come from CD8+ T cells from cultured PBMCs, collected from culture after CMV antigen stimulation. All receptors come from a human donor in good health (CMV status not recorded). Some clones in this sample may be carry-over from other donors' samples. Both conserved end residues are part of each CDR3. A D gene is named only where the DNA matches it firmly. Some rows mark clone size as missing; the rest say once, few, many or name a class of expanded clone.

length: 13; V: TRBV12-3/TRBV12-4; J: TRBJ1-1; size: NA; D: TRBD1; DNA: TGTGCCAGCAGACGGACAGGGGCGAGTGAAGCTTTCTTT; CDR3: CASRRTGASEAFF
length: 16; V: TRBV7-8; J: TRBJ1-4; size: NA; D: NA; DNA: TGTGCCAGCAGCTTAGTCCGCGGGGGGACTAATGAAAAACTGTTTTTT; CDR3: CASSLVRGGTNEKLFF
length: 13; V: TRBV7-6; J: TRBJ2-1; size: NA; D: NA; DNA: TGTGCCAGCTGGCCAGGCCGTGGGGATGAGCAGTTCTTC; CDR3: CASWPGRGDEQFF
length: 15; V: TRBV19; J: TRBJ2-1; size: NA; D: NA; DNA: TGTGCCAGTAGTACCCTCTCAGACTCCTACAATGAGCAGTTCTTC; CDR3: CASSTLSDSYNEQFF
length: 15; V: TRBV19; J: TRBJ1-2; size: few; D: TRBD1; DNA: TGTGCCATTAAGACCGGGACAGGCGCTCTAGGTGGCTACACCTTC; CDR3: CAIKTGTGALGGYTF
length: 12; V: TRBV6-5; J: TRBJ1-6; size: NA; D: NA; DNA: TGTGCCAGCAGTCCCGGTTGGACCACCCTCCACTTT; CDR3: CASSPGWTTLHF
length: 15; V: TRBV12-3/TRBV12-4; J: TRBJ1-1; size: few; D: TRBD1; DNA: TGTGCCAGCAGTTCGACAGGGAACATGAACACTGAAGCTTTCTTT; CDR3: CASSSTGNMNTEAFF
length: 15; V: TRBV6-2/TRBV6-3; J: TRBJ1-5; size: few; D: NA; DNA: TGTGCCAGCCGCCCGCAGGCCTGGGGGAATCAGCCCCAGCATTTT; CDR3: CASRPQAWGNQPQHF
length: 12; V: TRBV19; J: TRBJ1-6; size: NA; D: NA; DNA: TGTGCCAGTAGGGGAGGAGGTTCACCCCTCCACTTT; CDR3: CASRGGGSPLHF
length: 15; V: TRBV27; J: TRBJ2-5; size: NA; D: NA; DNA: TGTGCCAGCAGTACCCGAGGGGCAGGGACGGAGACCCAGTACTTC; CDR3: CASSTRGAGTETQYF
length: 16; V: TRBV7-6; J: TRBJ1-5; size: few; D: NA; DNA: TGTGCCAGCAGCCCCTTTGGCAGGTCAGCGTATCAGCCCCAGCATTTT; CDR3: CASSPFGRSAYQPQHF
length: 16; V: TRBV7-2; J: TRBJ1-4; size: NA; D: TRBD1; DNA: TGTGCCAGCAGCTCCCGTCAGACAGGGTCTAATGAAAAACTGTTTTTT; CDR3: CASSSRQTGSNEKLFF
length: 15; V: TRBV7-3; J: TRBJ1-6; size: NA; D: NA; DNA: TGTGCCAGCAGCTTCTCCGAGCTCTATAATTCACCCCTCCACTTT; CDR3: CASSFSELYNSPLHF
length: 14; V: TRBV4-3; J: TRBJ1-4; size: few; D: NA; DNA: TGCGCCAGCAGCCAATTACAGGGAAATGAAAAACTGTTTTTT; CDR3: CASSQLQGNEKLFF
length: 17; V: TRBV7-2; J: TRBJ1-2; size: many; D: NA; DNA: TGTGCCAGCAGCTTATTTTTCGACCCCAGCCTGGACTATGGCTACACCTTC; CDR3: CASSLFFDPSLDYGYTF
length: 15; V: TRBV27; J: TRBJ2-5; size: few; D: NA; DNA: TGTGCCAGCAGTATCCGGACTGCTCCACAAGAGACCCAGTACTTC; CDR3: CASSIRTAPQETQYF
length: 12; V: TRBV7-2; J: TRBJ2-7; size: many; D: NA; DNA: TGTGCCAGCAGCGGGGGGTCTTACGAGCAGTACTTC; CDR3: CASSGGSYEQYF
length: 15; V: TRBV7-2; J: TRBJ1-1; size: NA; D: NA; DNA: TGTGCCAGCAGCCCCCGTGGGCCTATGAACACTGAAGCTTTCTTT; CDR3: CASSPRGPMNTEAFF
length: 15; V: TRBV4-2; J: TRBJ2-7; size: NA; D: TRBD2; DNA: TGTGCCAGCAGCCCTGGGGCGGGAGATGGCTACGAGCAGTACTTC; CDR3: CASSPGAGDGYEQYF
length: 14; V: TRBV11-2; J: TRBJ2-7; size: NA; D: NA; DNA: TGTGCCAGCAGCTTAGAGTTTAAGGACTACGAGCAGTACTTC; CDR3: CASSLEFKDYEQYF
length: 15; V: TRBV27; J: TRBJ1-3; size: few; D: NA; DNA: TGTGCCAGCAGTTTATCGGGCAGGACCCGAAACACCATATATTTT; CDR3: CASSLSGRTRNTIYF
length: 14; V: TRBV12-3/TRBV12-4; J: TRBJ2-7; size: large; D: NA; DNA: TGTGCCAGCAGTCCTGATACAGGGAACTACGAGCAGTACTTC; CDR3: CASSPDTGNYEQYF
length: 15; V: TRBV10-1; J: TRBJ2-7; size: NA; D: NA; DNA: TGCGCCAGCAGTGAGTCGAATAGCGCCTCCTACGAGCAGTACTTC; CDR3: CASSESNSASYEQYF
length: 19; V: TRBV7-8; J: TRBJ2-1; size: few; D: TRBD2; DNA: TGTGCCAGCAGCACGAGCGGGGCGGGAGGTAGTAGCTCCTACAATGAGCAGTTCTTC; CDR3: CASSTSGAGGSSSYNEQFF
length: 15; V: TRBV12-3/TRBV12-4; J: TRBJ2-7; size: few; D: TRBD1; DNA: TGTGCCAGCAGCTCCGGGACAGGTTCTTCCTACGAGCAGTACTTC; CDR3: CASSSGTGSSYEQYF
length: 14; V: TRBV6-2/TRBV6-3; J: TRBJ2-7; size: few; D: NA; DNA: TGTGCCAGCAGTTACCCACAGAGGGGCTACGAGCAGTACTTC; CDR3: CASSYPQRGYEQYF
length: 15; V: TRBV7-1; J: TRBJ1-5; size: NA; D: NA; DNA: TGTGCCAGCAGCCCCACGGGGGGAGGCAATCAGCCCCAGCATTTT; CDR3: CASSPTGGGNQPQHF
length: 17; V: TRBV7-2; J: TRBJ2-1; size: many; D: TRBD2; DNA: TGTGCCAGCAGCCCCAGTATTAGCGGGGGCCTCTACAATGAGCAGTTCTTC; CDR3: CASSPSISGGLYNEQFF
length: 14; V: TRBV6-6; J: TRBJ2-1; size: few; D: TRBD1; DNA: TGTGCCAGCAGTGTGGACAGGGGTTATTCTGAGCAGTTCTTC; CDR3: CASSVDRGYSEQFF
length: 16; V: TRBV7-2; J: TRBJ2-3; size: few; D: TRBD1; DNA: TGTGCCAGCAGCTTTTGGGAGCAGGGGGCAGGGTATACGCAGTATTTT; CDR3: CASSFWEQGAGYTQYF
length: 14; V: TRBV7-2; J: TRBJ1-1; size: NA; D: TRBD1; DNA: TGTGCCAGCAGCCCAAACAGGGGTCCCACTGAAGCTTTCTTT; CDR3: CASSPNRGPTEAFF
length: 14; V: TRBV4-1; J: TRBJ2-7; size: NA; D: NA; DNA: TGCGCCAGCAGCCAACAGACGGGGTCTCACGAGCAGTACTTC; CDR3: CASSQQTGSHEQYF
length: 13; V: TRBV6-1; J: TRBJ2-1; size: NA; D: TRBD1; DNA: TGTGCCAGCAGTCCGGGACAGGGGAATGAGCAGTTCTTC; CDR3: CASSPGQGNEQFF
length: 11; V: TRBV27; J: TRBJ1-1; size: many; D: NA; DNA: TGTGCCAGCAGTTTCGGTTTTGAAGCTTTCTTT; CDR3: CASSFGFEAFF
length: 15; V: TRBV5-1; J: TRBJ2-7; size: few; D: TRBD1; DNA: TGCGCCAGCAGAAACCCGGGACAGGGTGACCTCGAGCAGTACTTC; CDR3: CASRNPGQGDLEQYF
length: 17; V: TRBV12-5; J: TRBJ2-3; size: NA; D: NA; DNA: TGTGCTAGTGGTTTGGTACGTAGCGGTACGAGCACAGATACGCAGTATTTT; CDR3: CASGLVRSGTSTDTQYF
length: 15; V: TRBV12-3/TRBV12-4; J: TRBJ2-7; size: many; D: TRBD1; DNA: TGTGCCAGCAGTTTCCCCCGGACAGGGGTCTACGAGCAGTACTTC; CDR3: CASSFPRTGVYEQYF
length: 13; V: TRBV30; J: TRBJ2-5; size: NA; D: NA; DNA: TGTGCCGCTCTACCCGGCAGACAAGAGACCCAGTACTTC; CDR3: CAALPGRQETQYF
length: 15; V: TRBV20-1; J: TRBJ2-1; size: NA; D: TRBD2; DNA: TGCAGTGCTCCCCCCCATCGCGGGAGGGCCAGTGAGCAGTTCTTC; CDR3: CSAPPHRGRASEQFF
length: 15; V: TRBV5-6; J: TRBJ2-7; size: few; D: NA; DNA: TGTGCCAGCAGCTCTACCGACTCGAGCTCCTACGAGCAGTACTTC; CDR3: CASSSTDSSSYEQYF
length: 13; V: TRBV4-1; J: TRBJ1-1; size: few; D: NA; DNA: TGCGCCAGCAGCCAAGTGCAGAACACTGAAGCTTTCTTT; CDR3: CASSQVQNTEAFF
length: 16; V: TRBV7-2; J: TRBJ2-3; size: few; D: TRBD2; DNA: TGTGCCAGCAGCTTGGGGACTAGCGGACACACAGATACGCAGTATTTT; CDR3: CASSLGTSGHTDTQYF
length: 16; V: TRBV7-8; J: TRBJ2-2; size: few; D: TRBD2; DNA: TGTGCCAGCAGCTTACGACTAGCGGGAGTTCCCGGGGAGCTGTTTTTT; CDR3: CASSLRLAGVPGELFF
length: 14; V: TRBV7-2; J: TRBJ1-1; size: few; D: NA; DNA: TGTGCCAGCAGCCCCGGGGGAAGGAACACTGAAGCTTTCTTT; CDR3: CASSPGGRNTEAFF
length: 14; V: TRBV28; J: TRBJ1-4; size: many; D: NA; DNA: TGTGCCAGCAGCCAACCGGGACTGAAAGAAAAACTGTTTTTT; CDR3: CASSQPGLKEKLFF
length: 17; V: TRBV6-6; J: TRBJ1-5; size: NA; D: NA; DNA: TGTGCCAGCAGTCCCTCTCGGACCCCAGAGAGTAATCAGCCCCAGCATTTT; CDR3: CASSPSRTPESNQPQHF
length: 16; V: TRBV14; J: TRBJ2-2; size: few; D: NA; DNA: TGTGCCAGCAGCCCTTGGTCAGGGGCGGTCACCGGGGAGCTGTTTTTT; CDR3: CASSPWSGAVTGELFF
length: 14; V: TRBV27; J: TRBJ2-7; size: many; D: NA; DNA: TGTGCCAGCAGTTTATTGGAGACAGGATACGAGCAGTACTTC; CDR3: CASSLLETGYEQYF
length: 14; V: TRBV6-5; J: TRBJ2-7; size: NA; D: NA; DNA: TGTGCCAGCAGTCCCGGACGTGGCTCCTACGAGCAGTACTTC; CDR3: CASSPGRGSYEQYF
length: 14; V: TRBV4-2; J: TRBJ2-7; size: NA; D: TRBD1; DNA: TGTGCCAGCAGCCCTAGAGGACAGGGGTACGAGCAGTACTTC; CDR3: CASSPRGQGYEQYF
length: 11; V: TRBV6-6; J: TRBJ2-7; size: NA; D: NA; DNA: TGTGCCAGCAACGAGACCTACGAGCAGTACTTC; CDR3: CASNETYEQYF
length: 16; V: TRBV4-1; J: TRBJ2-1; size: few; D: NA; DNA: TGCGCCAGCAGCCCCTATCCGGGAGCAATGCCGGATGAGCAGTTCTTC; CDR3: CASSPYPGAMPDEQFF
length: 14; V: TRBV7-8; J: TRBJ2-7; size: few; D: NA; DNA: TGTGCCAGCAGCTTTGACCCCCAGGGGCGCGAGCAGTACTTC; CDR3: CASSFDPQGREQYF
length: 15; V: TRBV7-9; J: TRBJ2-1; size: few; D: TRBD2; DNA: TGTGCCAGCAGTCCACCCTTTGCTAGCGGGGGGGCTCAGTTCTTC; CDR3: CASSPPFASGGAQFF
length: 12; V: TRBV28; J: TRBJ1-5; size: NA; D: NA; DNA: TGTGCCAGCAGTCTTGATTATCAGCCCCAGCATTTT; CDR3: CASSLDYQPQHF
length: 13; V: TRBV7-8; J: TRBJ1-5; size: NA; D: NA; DNA: TGTGCCAGCAGCTTAAGCTCGGGTCAGCCCCAGCATTTT; CDR3: CASSLSSGQPQHF
length: 16; V: TRBV28; J: TRBJ2-5; size: NA; D: TRBD2; DNA: TGTGCCAGCAGCTACCCCAGCGGGAGACTGCAAGAGACCCAGTACTTC; CDR3: CASSYPSGRLQETQYF